This paragraph covers one TCR beta chain sequence. Its binding antigen is unknown. No base quality information exists; no much larger clone differs at one position. The data stem from a study of blood T cell repertoires in COVID-19 (dated by TCRdb to 2018 to 2021). Regarding the complete study: Samples from collaborators originated in the United States, Italy and Spain and spanned both the acute and convalescent phases of COVID-19. Sample metadata almost always included a de-identified subject ID, COVID-19 status, age in years and sex. The prospective study material was composed of cDNA or gDNA derived from T cells, B-cell-depleted T cells, or PBMCs. HLA class I and class II types, where available, came from metadata supplied by the sample provider rather than from assay-based typing. Samples came from the ongoing ImmuneRACE study (first 160 participants) plus 1,254 subjects from 6 global collaborators. The repertoires were released in a freely available public database intended as a resource for research on the immune response to SARS-CoV-2. Subjects who had been exposed to COVID-19, were actively infected with it, or had recovered from it provided the deeply sampled blood TCRbeta repertoires that made up the dataset.

One collaborating source in Seattle enrolled patients during active infection and followed them longitudinally through the course of disease. Collaborating institutions collected whole blood in K2EDTA tubes following their own protocols. Collaborator samples were shipped for TCRbeta analysis as frozen whole blood, isolated PBMCs, or DNA extracted from either sample type. Overall study results and their limits: How much clinical and demographic metadata was included differed by source and by participant, and the metadata was provided uncurated.

TCRbeta CDR3 regions were amplified from genomic DNA using the immunoSEQ Assay, a bias-controlled multiplex PCR. As for how the authors treated the data: The number of nucleated cells in each sample was estimated from the amplification of reference gene primers within the assay. To quantify the absolute abundance of each unique TCRbeta CDR3 rearrangement, sequence reads were collapsed and filtered. For each sample, productive Simpson clonality was calculated by taking the square root of Simpson's diversity index across productive rearrangements. Here the immuneACCESS table is served through TCRdb, limited to in-frame sequences with V and J called. Missing clones are a known gap in these copies; in checked studies unresolved V genes cover under half, and the rest lacks a known reason. V, J and clone size are taken as reported in that table, and D and trimming were inferred from the DNA itself. Present in this sample are approximately 460,000 clones, 80% to 90% of which were seen just once. 0.75% to 0.9% of the sample goes to the ten largest clones.

This receptor was obtained from a man younger than 35 with COVID-19, enrolled during active disease. Sequencing was performed on peripheral blood.

For the CDR3, the sequence is CASSPGVAGLRVQYF. In nucleotide form, the sequence is TGTGCCAGCAGTCCCGGGGTAGCGGGTCTACGAGTGCAGTACTTC. The chain was built from TRBV27 and TRBJ2-7, with TRBD2 matching 7 junction bases. The CDR3 sequence holds 15 residues, the cysteine and phenylalanine included. Only the CDR3 region is kept as DNA, spanning 45 bases read in frame from base 1. Ends trimmed: V by 5 bases, J by 9 bases; bases unmatched to a gene: 16. The germline V gene (reference sequence) sets CDR1 to MNHEY and CDR2 to SMNVEV.